This entry lists 19 T cell receptor beta chains sequenced from one sample in a study of somatic mutations in cytotoxic T cells in rheumatoid arthritis. The table came from immunoSEQ multiplex PCR; TCRdb's copy has only in-frame clones and leaves some out. The profile covers approximately 11,000 clones, with around 80% appearing a single time and roughly 8.9% taken by the ten largest. Sequencing input: CD8+ T cells sorted from blood. Receptors originate from a woman aged 55-69 years with rheumatoid arthritis.

The chain is built from TRBV19 and TRBJ1-5; a possible D gene is TRBD1 (6 bases). The CDR3 extends over 15 amino acids. Trimming removed 5 bases from V and 0 bases from J, with 11 bases in between. Germline V gives CDR1 LNHDA, CDR2 SQIVND (reference sequence). CDR3 nucleotides: TGTGCCAGTAGTGCAACAGGGTATAGCAATCAGCCCCAGCATTTT. Its translation is CASSATGYSNQPQHF. Based on the CDR3 plus reference TRBV19 and TRBJ1-5, the full variable domain is DGGITQSPKYLFRKEGQNVTLSCEQNLNHDAMYWYRQDPGQGLRLIYYSQIVNDFQKGDIAEGYSVSREKKESFPLTVTSAQKNPTAFYLCASSATGYSNQPQHFGDGTRLSIL.

The chain recombines TRBV28 with TRBJ1-2; 11 bases are shared with TRBD1. CDR1 is MDHEN and CDR2 is SYDVKM in the germline V gene. The J segment lost 1 base and the V segment lost 6 bases, leaving 4 bases of the junction unmatched. The length of the CDR3 is 15 residues. CDR3 loop: CASSGTGGFNYGYTF. The CDR3 region has the DNA TGTGCCAGCAGCGGGACAGGGGGTTTTAACTATGGCTACACCTTC.

The CDR3 loop reads CASSQTGDYEQYF. CDR3 nucleotides: TGTGCCAGCAGTCAGACAGGGGACTACGAGCAGTACTTC. This chain uses TRBV27 with TRBJ2-5, with 8 positions matching TRBD1. The DNA end favors TRBJ2-7, so the J call may be wrong. The CDR3 extends over 13 amino acids. CDR1 is MNHEY, CDR2 SMNVEV, per germline (reference sequence).

This sequence joins TRBV29-1 and TRBJ1-2, with a weak D call TRBD1 (5 bases). CDR3 length equals 13 residues. Germline CDR1 and CDR2: SQVTM and ANQGSEA. V was cut by 3 bases and J by 6 bases, with 14 bases left in between. The CDR3 is CSVEGLGLDGYTF. The CDR3 region has the DNA TGCAGCGTTGAGGGTTTGGGGCTGGATGGCTACACCTTC.

This chain links TRBV5-1 with TRBJ2-1, with D possibly being TRBD2 (6 bases). This CDR3 region has 16 residues. Trimming took 5 bases from V and 4 from J, leaving 19 bases between them. Per the germline V gene, CDR1 is SGHRS and CDR2 is YFSETQ. The DNA for the CDR3 is TGCGCCAGCAGATTAGGACTGTCGGGGGTTTACAATGAGCAGTTCTTC. Amino acid sequence: CASRLGLSGVYNEQFF.

The chain combines TRBV6-1 with TRBJ2-7; possible D gene TRBD2, 5 bases. This CDR3 spans 13 amino acids. Trimming stripped 4 bases from V and 3 bases from J, with 10 bases between. The germline gives CDR1 MNHNS, CDR2 SASEGT. CDR3 loop: CASSVEVGYEQYF. In DNA form, the CDR3 reads TGTGCCAGCAGTGTGGAGGTGGGCTACGAGCAGTACTTC.

The V and J genes are TRBV7-6 and TRBJ2-1, with D tentatively TRBD2 (5 bases). Germline loops: CDR1 SGHVS, CDR2 FNYEAQ. The CDR3 is made up of 13 amino acids. The germline V and J ends were trimmed by 1 base and 7 bases, with 8 bases remaining between them. The CDR3: CASSLGPGNEQFF. The CDR3, as DNA: TGTGCCAGCAGCTTAGGCCCGGGAAATGAGCAGTTCTTC.

This clone is classed as medium-sized. The chain is built from TRBV4-3 and TRBJ1-1, with D perhaps matching TRBD1 (5 bases). Germline V gene lookup returns CDR1 LGHNA and CDR2 YSLEER. The V end was cut by 0 bases, the J end by 5 bases, with 10 bases between. The CDR3 length is 14 residues. The CDR3 is CASSQETGWTEAFF. The CDR3, as DNA: TGCGCCAGCAGCCAAGAAACAGGCTGGACTGAAGCTTTCTTT.

The chain recombines TRBV6-5 with TRBJ2-1; 7 bases are shared with TRBD2. Per germline, CDR1 MNHEY and CDR2 SVGAGI. The V and J ends lost 5 bases and 10 bases, in that order; junction bases with no gene match: 5. The CDR3 covers 12 residues. The CDR3 loop is CASSPAGLEQFF. CDR3 nucleotides: TGTGCCAGCAGTCCAGCGGGGTTGGAGCAGTTCTTC.

This clone occurred once. The chain has TRBV27 and TRBJ1-2; a weak D match, TRBD1 (6 bases). CDR3 length: 14 residues. In germline, CDR1 is MNHEY, CDR2 SMNVEV (reference sequence). V was shortened by 2 bases and J by 8 bases, with 15 bases between the two germline ends. CDR3: CASSLRDTGRGYTF. The CDR3 DNA is TGTGCCAGCAGTTTACGGGACACTGGTCGAGGCTACACCTTC.

V and J are TRBV6-9 and TRBJ2-3; D remains unclear. Trimming removed 3 bases from V and 4 bases from J, with 5 bases in between. This CDR3 comprises 12 residues. CDR1 MNHGY and CDR2 SVAAGI come from the germline V gene. Here the CDR3 DNA reads TGTGCCAGCAGTTACCTCTCAGATACGCAGTATTTT. Translation gives CASSYLSDTQYF.

This chain uses TRBV30 with TRBJ2-1, with unresolved D. Trimming pared 7 bases from V and 6 bases from J, leaving 10 bases between. CDR1 and CDR2 from the germline V gene are GTSNPN and SVGIG (reference sequence). CDR3 length: 11 residues. CDR3 sequence (DNA): TGTGCCTTCCTTCTCCGCAATGAGCAGTTCTTC. This sequence encodes CAFLLRNEQFF.

The chain carries TRBV6-6 and TRBJ1-2; the match to TRBD1 covers 9 bases. Per the germline V gene, CDR1 is MNHNY and CDR2 is SVGAGI (reference sequence). The CDR3 is 15 residues long. Trimming took 2 bases from V and 4 from J; bases not matched to a gene: 5. The CDR3 region has the DNA TGTGCCAGCAGTTACATACAGGGGGCGTCCTATGGCTACACCTTC. It encodes CASSYIQGASYGYTF.

This chain uses TRBV5-4 with TRBJ2-5, with unresolved D. The J call is uncertain, as TRBJ2-7 better fits the DNA end. In germline, CDR1 is SGHNT, CDR2 YYREEE (reference sequence). This CDR3 is 15 amino acids long. CDR3 bases: TGTGCCAGCAGCTTGGATCCTTCGCGAACGTACGAGCAGTACTTC. It is translated as CASSLDPSRTYEQYF.

The V call is TRBV30, the J call TRBJ2-7; D ambiguous. Trimming cost V 1 base and J 3 bases, with 13 bases left between them. The CDR3 has 14 amino acids. The germline V gene has CDR1 GTSNPN and CDR2 SVGIG (reference sequence). CDR3 sequence: CAWSDRLPGYEQYF. DNA for the CDR3: TGTGCCTGGAGTGATAGACTGCCGGGCTACGAGCAGTACTTC.

The chain is built from TRBV6-5 and TRBJ1-5; D might be TRBD1 (5 bases). This CDR3 has 13 amino acids. The germline gives CDR1 MNHEY, CDR2 SVGAGI. The V end lost 9 bases, the J end lost 6 bases, and 15 bases lay between the germline ends. CDR3 amino acids: CASGGGDGQPQHF. For the CDR3, the DNA is TGTGCCAGTGGGGGAGGGGATGGTCAGCCCCAGCATTTT.

The V gene is TRBV5-4, the J gene TRBJ2-4; no clear D. The CDR3 is 14 residues long. Germline V CDR1 and CDR2: SGHNT, YYREEE (reference sequence). Between the trimmed V and J ends, which lost 0 bases and 7 bases, there was a span of 11 bases. The CDR3 here is CASSLAETSNIQYF. The CDR3 region has the DNA TGTGCCAGCAGCTTGGCCGAGACATCCAACATTCAGTACTTC.

The chain uses TRBV4-1 and TRBJ2-7; 8 bases agree with TRBD1. CDR3 length equals 14 residues. In germline, CDR1 is MGHRA, CDR2 YSYEKL. J was trimmed by 4 bases and V by 4 bases; bases with no gene match: 6. The CDR3 DNA sequence: TGCGCCAGCAGCCCCGCGACAGGGGTTTACGAGCAGTACTTC. It specifies CASSPATGVYEQYF.

The chain has TRBV7-8 and TRBJ2-5; possibly TRBD2 for D (7 bases). CDR3 length: 14 amino acids. V lost 1 base to trimming and J lost 11 bases, with 17 bases between them. Germline CDR1 is SGHVS and CDR2 is FQNEAQ. The CDR3 protein is CASSLGGGGWEQYF. DNA for the CDR3: TGTGCCAGCAGCTTAGGAGGGGGGGGCTGGGAGCAGTACTTC.